This TCR beta chain was documented in a study of regulatory T cells in long-lasting Graves disease. Overall study results and limits: TCR diversity was lower in persistent Graves' patients (versus newly diagnosed ones). Peripheral blood was the sole material, not thyroid tissue.

The germline V gene has CDR1 MDHEN and CDR2 SYDVKM. The CDR3 runs to 13 residues. Trimming left V 8 bases short and J 6 bases short, with 16 bases between. This sample's time point: newly diagnosed GD, antithyroid drugs for less than 3 months. PBMCs were the source of the RNA used for TCR sequencing. This clonotype has a count of ten or more. The antigen remains unidentified. Researchers made TCR beta libraries by using iRepertoire HTBI primers and running Arm-PCR on CDR3 regions. Using its own MiXCR run on the multiplex PCR reads, TCRdb lists one record per CDR3 protein. This table holds 200,000 to 250,000 distinct CDR3 sequences, roughly 19% found once. The same data also went into a second study, on T cells in Graves' hyperthyroidism and ophthalmopathy. That work adds: Reasons for excluding patients were uncontrolled infection, other autoimmune disease, pregnancy or lactation. With the HTBI primer set, the TCR CDR3 went through a first round of RT-PCR.

The chain joins TRBV28 to TRBJ1-2; possible D gene TRBD1, 6 bases. This receptor was taken from a woman in her twenties or thirties with Graves disease. This sample comprised peripheral blood mononuclear cells (PBMCs), obtained at new diagnosis, from a patient treated with antithyroid drugs. In DNA form, the CDR3 reads TGTGCCAGCGGCTCAAGTTCAGGGGATGGCTACACCTTC. Its translation: CASGSSSGDGYTF.